The clone carrying this TCR beta chain appeared a few times. In TCRdb, the PCR reads were re-called with MiXCR into one record per CDR3 protein. Here the sample spans 350,000 or so distinct CDR3 sequences, 20% to 25% being singletons. The sample originates from a study of molecular identifiers for immune sequencing clone quantification. CDR3 size: 19 residues. The V segment lost 1 base and the J segment 0 bases; nucleotides outside the gene matches: 13. CDR1 SGHAT and CDR2 FQNNGV come from the germline V gene. The V call is TRBV11-2, the J call TRBJ2-7, with 9 bases aligning to TRBD1. This clonotype originated in a human donor in good health. Some libraries in this study had Jurkat cell RNA spiked in. Sequenced: naive CD8+ T cells from blood, with Jurkat cell RNA spiked in. Subset noted: FACS-sorted CD8+CD4-CCR7+CD45RA+ naive T cells. For the CDR3, the DNA is TGTGCCAGCAGCTTAGTTAAGTTCTCCGGGACAGGGATCTCCTACGAGCAGTACTTC. Translation: CASSLVKFSGTGISYEQYF.